Included here is one T cell receptor beta chain sequence, with context. A far larger clone is one base from this, pointing to a likely read error. These data come from a study of shared clonotypes between healthy human individuals. The data were produced by immunoSEQ multiplex PCR, yet TCRdb's version contains in-frame clones alone and is incomplete. The table shows about 480,000 clones, with around 79% occurring only once. Germline lookup yields CDR1 SGHAT and CDR2 FQNNGV. The CDR3 length is 15 residues. This TCR derives from a woman in her 40s in good health. Some clones in this sample may be carry-over from other donors' samples. The sequencing input was PBMCs. V gene TRBV11-2 combines with J gene TRBJ2-7, with 8 bases fitting TRBD2. CDR3 DNA sequence: TGTGCCGGCAGCTTAGCCGTAGCGGGGATCTACGAGCAGTACTTC. Its protein product is CAGSLAVAGIYEQYF.